This TCR beta chain was sequenced in a study of T cells in Graves' hyperthyroidism and ophthalmopathy. The wider study: Peripheral blood was drawn at first diagnosis, prior to all treatment.

The source material, RNA transcripts, was used to amplify TCR beta CDR3 regions. HTBI primers were used for first-round RT-PCR of the TCR CDR3. Each CDR3 protein is one row after TCRdb ran MiXCR on the multiplex PCR reads. There are 600,000 or so distinct CDR3 sequences in the sample; around 13% occur only once, and around 13% lies in the top ten. Germline-derived CDR1 and CDR2 are SQVTM and ANQGSEA. Trimming took 4 bases from V and 3 from J, leaving 15 bases between them. This CDR3 comprises 14 residues. This clonotype was seen many times. Antigen unknown. Those patients with uncontrolled infection, other autoimmune disease, pregnancy or lactation were excluded. From more than 9.5 ml of fresh peripheral blood, PBMCs were isolated. Study-wide findings and caveats: Model predictions of ophthalmopathy came a median about six months before onset.

The chain is built from TRBV29-1 and TRBJ2-5; D uncertain. This sequence was found in a woman in her 50s with Graves' ophthalmopathy. Sequencing was performed on blood. CDR3 DNA sequence: TGCAGCGTTGCCCCACCCGCTAGGAAAGAGACCCAGTACTTC. Its translation: CSVAPPARKETQYF.